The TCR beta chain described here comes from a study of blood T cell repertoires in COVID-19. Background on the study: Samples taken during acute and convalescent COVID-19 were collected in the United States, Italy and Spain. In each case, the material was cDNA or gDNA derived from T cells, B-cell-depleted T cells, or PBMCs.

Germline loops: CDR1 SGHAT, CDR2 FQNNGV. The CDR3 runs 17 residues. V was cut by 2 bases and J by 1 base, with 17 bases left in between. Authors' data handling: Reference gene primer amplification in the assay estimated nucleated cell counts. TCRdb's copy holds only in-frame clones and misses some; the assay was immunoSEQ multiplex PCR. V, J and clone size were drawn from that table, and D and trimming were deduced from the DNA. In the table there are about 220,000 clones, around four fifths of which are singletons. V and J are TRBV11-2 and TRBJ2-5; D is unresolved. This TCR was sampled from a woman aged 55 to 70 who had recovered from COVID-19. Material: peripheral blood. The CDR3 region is CASSLRHSYFSQETQYF. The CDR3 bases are TGTGCCAGCAGCTTAAGGCACAGCTATTTTTCCCAAGAGACCCAGTACTTC.